This TCR beta chain is from a study of blood T cell repertoires in COVID-19. Study-level background: Samples representing acute and convalescent COVID-19 were sourced from the United States, Italy and Spain.

The assay was immunoSEQ multiplex PCR, and TCRdb's table has in-frame clones only and misses some. The sample lists under 450,000 clones; roughly 80% were seen once. Cohort placement rested on clinical history that participants reported themselves. Sequenced: PBMCs or T cells enriched from blood (not recorded which). The sequence derives from a woman aged 45-60 years who had recovered from COVID-19.

The CDR3 spells CASSTRTAPGNTIYF. Here the CDR3 DNA reads TGTGCCAGCAGCACACGGACAGCTCCTGGAAACACCATATATTTT. V is TRBV7-2 and J is TRBJ1-3; a possible D gene is TRBD1 (6 bases). The V gene lost 5 bases and the J gene lost 2 bases, with 13 bases spanning the gap. Looked up from germline, CDR1 is SGHTA and CDR2 is FQGNSA. The CDR3 runs 15 residues. The full variable domain, in which reference TRBV7-2 and TRBJ1-3 provide the parts outside the CDR3, is GAGVSQSPSNKVTEKGKDVELRCDPISGHTALYWYRQSLGQGLEFLIYFQGNSAPDKSGLPSDRFSAERTGGSVSTLTIQRTQQEDSAVYLCASSTRTAPGNTIYFGEGSWLTVV.